The 9 T cell receptor beta chains given below trace back to one sample, sequenced in a study of blood T cell repertoires in COVID-19. The table came from immunoSEQ multiplex PCR; TCRdb's copy has only in-frame clones and leaves some out. This table has 9,100 or so clones, 75% to 90% appearing once. Sequenced: peripheral blood. Receptor source: a human donor with active COVID-19. The donor label of this sample is uncertain.

V gene TRBV5-5 combines with J gene TRBJ2-7, with D unresolved. The germline V gene has CDR1 SGHKS and CDR2 YYEKEE (reference sequence). The CDR3 extends over 14 amino acids. V lost 1 base to trimming and J lost 0 bases, with 8 bases between them. The CDR3 DNA is TGTGCCAGCAGCTTGATGGGCAGCTCCTACGAGCAGTACTTC. It yields the protein CASSLMGSSYEQYF.

This chain uses TRBV13 with TRBJ1-1; 9 positions agree with TRBD1. Germline V gives CDR1 PRHDT, CDR2 FYEKMQ (reference sequence). The trim removed 5 bases at V and 1 base at J, leaving 5 bases unmatched. The CDR3 extends over 15 amino acids. The CDR3 spells CASSQTGGSNTEAFF. The DNA of the CDR3 is TGTGCCAGCAGCCAAACAGGGGGCTCGAACACTGAAGCTTTCTTT. Full variable domain (rest looked up from reference TRBV13 and TRBJ1-1): AAGVIQSPRHLIKEKRETATLKCYPIPRHDTVYWYQQGPGQDPQFLISFYEKMQSDKGSIPDRFSAQQFSDYHSELNMSSLELGDSALYFCASSQTGGSNTEAFFGQGTRLTVV.

The chain is built from TRBV6-5 and TRBJ1-1; D might be TRBD1 (6 bases). The CDR3 contains 14 residues. Trimming cost V 6 bases and J 1 base, with 12 bases left between them. The germline CDR1 and CDR2 sequences are MNHEY and SVGAGI. CDR3 sequence reads: CASRLGGKNTEAFF. Here the CDR3 DNA reads TGTGCCAGCAGGCTAGGGGGTAAGAACACTGAAGCTTTCTTT.

The table lists this clone with a count of one. The chain employs TRBV19 and TRBJ2-1; TRBD2 aligns across 8 bases. V was clipped by 2 bases and J by 5 bases; unmatched bases: 5. The CDR3 has 15 residues. Germline V CDR1 and CDR2: LNHDA, SQIVND (reference sequence). The DNA of the CDR3 is TGTGCCAGTAGTATAAGCGGGAGAAACCACAATGAGCAGTTCTTC. Protein sequence: CASSISGRNHNEQFF.

The V gene is TRBV5-4, the J gene TRBJ2-7; 13 nucleotides line up with TRBD2. Per the germline V gene, CDR1 is SGHNT and CDR2 is YYREEE (reference sequence). The CDR3 contains 15 residues. V gave up 3 bases and J gave up 4 bases; unmatched junction bases: 4. The DNA for the CDR3 is TGTGCCAGCAGCTCGGGACTAGCGGGGCCTTACGAGCAGTACTTC. It yields the protein CASSSGLAGPYEQYF.

This chain joins TRBV28 and TRBJ2-7, with D possibly matching TRBD1 (5 bases). Trimming cost V 0 bases and J 0 bases, with 6 bases left between them. Germline CDR1 MDHEN, CDR2 SYDVKM. The CDR3 length is 14 residues. CDR3 sequence reads: CASSLWGPSYEQYF. CDR3 DNA sequence: TGTGCCAGCAGTTTATGGGGGCCCTCCTACGAGCAGTACTTC.

This chain uses TRBV13 with TRBJ2-3; TRBD2 matches at 9 bases. CDR3 size: 15 residues. Per the germline V gene, CDR1 is PRHDT and CDR2 is FYEKMQ (reference sequence). J gave up 8 bases and V 9 bases, and 15 bases lay outside the gene matches. CDR3 sequence (DNA): TGTGCCAGGATCATAGAGAAGTTAGCGGGAGCTACGCAGTATTTT. The encoded protein is CARIIEKLAGATQYF.

The genes are TRBV9 and TRBJ2-3; possibly TRBD2 for D (7 bases). V shed 0 bases and J shed 1 base, with 24 bases lying between them. Germline V lookup: CDR1 SGDLS, CDR2 YYNGEE. This CDR3 has 20 amino acids. CDR3 bases: TGTGCCAGCAGCGTAGCCCCCGACGGGGGGCGCGGGAGTGGCACAGATACGCAGTATTTT. It encodes CASSVAPDGGRGSGTDTQYF. The variable domain in full, completed from reference TRBV9 and TRBJ2-3, reads DSGVTQTPKHLITATGQRVTLRCSPRSGDLSVYWYQQSLDQGLQFLIQYYNGEERAKGNILERFSAQQFPDLHSELNLSSLELGDSALYFCASSVAPDGGRGSGTDTQYFGPGTRLTVL.

The rearrangement uses TRBV27 and TRBJ2-1, with 7 bases lining up with TRBD1. This CDR3 contains 16 residues. Germline V gene lookup returns CDR1 MNHEY and CDR2 SMNVEV (reference sequence). V gave up 1 base and J gave up 4 bases; unmatched junction bases: 7. CDR3 sequence: CASSLWGTASYNEQFF. CDR3 coding DNA: TGTGCCAGCAGTTTATGGGGGACAGCTTCTTACAATGAGCAGTTCTTC.